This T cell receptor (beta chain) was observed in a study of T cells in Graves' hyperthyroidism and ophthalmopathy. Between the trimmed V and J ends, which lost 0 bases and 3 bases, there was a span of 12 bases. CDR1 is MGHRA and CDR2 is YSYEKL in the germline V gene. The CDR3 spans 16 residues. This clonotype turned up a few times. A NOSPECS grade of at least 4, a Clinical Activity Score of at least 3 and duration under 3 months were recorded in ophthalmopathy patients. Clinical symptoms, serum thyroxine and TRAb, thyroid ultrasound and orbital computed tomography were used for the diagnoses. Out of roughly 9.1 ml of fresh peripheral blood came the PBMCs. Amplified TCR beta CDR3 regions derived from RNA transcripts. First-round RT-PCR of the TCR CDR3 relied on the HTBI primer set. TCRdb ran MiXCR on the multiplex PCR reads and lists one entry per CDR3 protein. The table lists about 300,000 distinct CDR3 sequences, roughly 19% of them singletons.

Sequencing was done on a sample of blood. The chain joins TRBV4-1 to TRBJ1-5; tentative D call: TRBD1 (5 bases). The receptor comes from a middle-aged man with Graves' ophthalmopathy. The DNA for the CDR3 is TGCGCCAGCAGCCAAGATGGAGGCAGGGTCAATCAGCCCCAGCATTTT. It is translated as CASSQDGGRVNQPQHF.